These T cell receptor beta chains were read from a single sample in a study of blood T cell repertoires in COVID-19. Produced via immunoSEQ multiplex PCR; TCRdb's table is partial and in-frame only. Among tens of thousands of clones listed, 89% were seen once. Sample: peripheral blood. These receptors all come from a woman aged 55-70 years with active COVID-19. CDR3s include the opening cysteine and the closing phenylalanine or tryptophan. The D gene is left open where the match is weak. Clone size is shown for a subset of rows, as once, few, many or a class of expanded clone.

D: TRBD1
V: TRBV29-1
J: TRBJ1-1
length: 10
size: -
CDR3: CSAGQDEAFF
DNA: TGCAGCGCGGGACAGGATGAAGCTTTCTTT

D: TRBD1
V: TRBV5-1
J: TRBJ1-2
length: 15
size: -
CDR3: CASSPAGQGVWGYTF
DNA: TGCGCCAGCAGCCCGGCTGGGCAGGGGGTCTGGGGCTACACCTTC

D: TRBD1
V: TRBV19
J: TRBJ2-1
length: 15
size: -
CDR3: CASSEGQGSNNEQFF
DNA: TGTGCCAGTAGTGAGGGACAGGGGTCGAACAATGAGCAGTTCTTC

D: TRBD1
V: TRBV7-3
J: TRBJ1-1
length: 14
size: -
CDR3: CASSPQGRNTEAFF
DNA: TGTGCCAGCAGCCCACAGGGGCGGAACACTGAAGCTTTCTTT

D: TRBD1
V: TRBV7-6
J: TRBJ2-5
length: 14
size: -
CDR3: CASSLTGGQETQYF
DNA: TGTGCCAGCAGCCTGACAGGGGGGCAAGAGACCCAGTACTTC

D: -
V: TRBV5-6
J: TRBJ2-3
length: 15
size: -
CDR3: CASSQATGPTDTQYF
DNA: TGTGCCAGCAGCCAAGCGACAGGCCCCACAGATACGCAGTATTTT

D: -
V: TRBV2
J: TRBJ1-5
length: 13
size: -
CDR3: CASSERRDQPQHF
DNA: TGTGCCAGCAGTGAACGCCGGGATCAGCCCCAGCATTTT

D: TRBD2
V: TRBV6-5
J: TRBJ2-2
length: 15
size: -
CDR3: CASSGLAGATGELFF
DNA: TGTGCCAGCAGCGGACTAGCGGGGGCCACCGGGGAGCTGTTTTTT

D: -
V: TRBV6-5
J: TRBJ1-5
length: 15
size: -
CDR3: CASCRDRVSNQPQHF
DNA: TGTGCCAGCTGCAGAGACAGAGTTAGCAATCAGCCCCAGCATTTT

D: TRBD1
V: TRBV7-6
J: TRBJ1-6
length: 15
size: few
CDR3: CASSSRGTGDSPLHF
DNA: TGTGCCAGCAGCTCCCGAGGGACAGGGGATTCACCCCTCCACTTT

D: -
V: TRBV11-2
J: TRBJ2-5
length: 16
size: -
CDR3: CASSLVWGGPQETQYF
DNA: TGTGCCAGCAGCTTAGTGTGGGGGGGCCCTCAAGAGACCCAGTACTTC

D: -
V: TRBV9
J: TRBJ2-3
length: 16
size: -
CDR3: CASSVVDSPSTDTQYF
DNA: TGTGCCAGCAGCGTAGTGGACAGCCCTAGCACAGATACGCAGTATTTT

D: -
V: TRBV18
J: TRBJ1-1
length: 15
size: -
CDR3: CASSPPATGGTEAFF
DNA: TGTGCCAGCTCCCCACCCGCGACAGGAGGAACTGAAGCTTTCTTT

D: TRBD1
V: TRBV7-8
J: TRBJ2-7
length: 14
size: once
CDR3: CASSLEYQDRGTSF
DNA: TGTGCCAGCAGCTTAGAGTACCAGGACAGGGGAACGTCCTTC

D: TRBD1
V: TRBV2
J: TRBJ2-2
length: 16
size: -
CDR3: CASSVNRGPRTGELFF
DNA: TGTGCCAGCAGCGTGAACAGGGGCCCCCGGACCGGGGAGCTGTTTTTT

D: -
V: TRBV5-1
J: TRBJ1-3
length: 14
size: -
CDR3: CASSSHRSGNTIYF
DNA: TGCGCCAGCAGCTCACACCGCTCTGGAAACACCATATATTTT

D: TRBD2
V: TRBV7-3
J: TRBJ2-3
length: 14
size: once
CDR3: CASSAGTTLDTQYF
DNA: TGTGCCAGCAGTGCAGGGACTACTTTAGATACGCAGTATTTT

D: -
V: TRBV28
J: TRBJ2-3
length: 15
size: -
CDR3: CASSFGAGSTDTQYF
DNA: TGTGCCAGCAGTTTCGGGGCGGGGAGCACAGATACGCAGTATTTT

D: -
V: TRBV2
J: TRBJ1-1
length: 14
size: -
CDR3: CASTRDPKGTEAFF
DNA: TGTGCCAGCACCCGGGATCCTAAGGGCACTGAAGCTTTCTTT

D: TRBD2
V: TRBV7-2
J: TRBJ2-7
length: 18
size: -
CDR3: CASSLGGRTSGNSYEQYF
DNA: TGTGCCAGCAGCTTAGGGGGTCGGACTAGCGGGAACTCCTACGAGCAGTACTTC

D: -
V: TRBV27
J: TRBJ1-6
length: 14
size: once
CDR3: CASRLTQGRSPLHF
DNA: TGTGCCAGCAGGTTAACACAGGGTCGGTCACCCCTCCACTTT

D: -
V: TRBV5-1
J: TRBJ1-6
length: 14
size: -
CDR3: CASSLGQVDSPLHF
DNA: TGCGCCAGCAGCTTGGGGCAGGTTGATTCACCCCTCCACTTT

D: -
V: TRBV2
J: TRBJ2-1
length: 13
size: -
CDR3: CASSEAEANEQFF
DNA: TGTGCCAGCAGTGAAGCCGAGGCGAATGAGCAGTTCTTC